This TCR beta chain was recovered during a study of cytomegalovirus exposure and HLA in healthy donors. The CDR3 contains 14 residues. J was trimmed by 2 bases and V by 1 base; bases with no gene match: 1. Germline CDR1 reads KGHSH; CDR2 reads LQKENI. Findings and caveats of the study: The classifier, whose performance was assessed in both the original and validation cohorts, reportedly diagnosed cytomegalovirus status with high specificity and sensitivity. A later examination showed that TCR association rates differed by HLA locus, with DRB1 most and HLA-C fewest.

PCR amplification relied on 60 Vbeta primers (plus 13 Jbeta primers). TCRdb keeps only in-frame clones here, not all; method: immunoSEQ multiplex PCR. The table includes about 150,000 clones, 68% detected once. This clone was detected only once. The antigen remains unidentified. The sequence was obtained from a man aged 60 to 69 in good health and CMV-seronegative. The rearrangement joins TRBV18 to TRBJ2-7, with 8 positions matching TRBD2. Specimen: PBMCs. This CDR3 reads CASSPLAGTYEQYF. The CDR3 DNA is TGTGCCAGCTCACCACTAGCGGGGACCTACGAGCAGTACTTC.